Below, 27 T cell receptor beta chains from the same sample are listed, as sequenced in a study of human T cells and chemical hapten exposure. TCRdb reprocessed the RACE reads via MiXCR and lists one record per CDR3 protein. The sample holds more than 75,000 distinct CDR3 sequences, about 9.6% seen once. As for time point: patch test 2, 6 weeks after DPC sensitization. Treatment indicated: therapeutic diphenylcyclopropenone sensitization with weekly scalp DPC. The material sequenced was whole blood, taken in connection with sensitization to the hapten diphenylcyclopropenone (DPC). The receptors stem from a woman aged 40 to 50 with alopecia areata. Some clones in this sample may be carry-over from other donors' samples.

The count of this clonotype is one. The gene calls are TRBV15 and TRBJ2-7; weak D call: TRBD2 (5 bases). V was clipped by 1 base and J by 1 base, with 5 bases between them. CDR1 and CDR2 from the germline V gene are LNHNV and YYDKDF (reference sequence). CDR3 length: 13 amino acids. The CDR3 reads CATSRGGSYEQYF. CDR3 coding DNA: TGTGCCACCAGCAGAGGCGGGTCCTACGAGCAGTACTTC.

This clonotype was seen a handful of times. The V call is TRBV19, the J call TRBJ2-1; 10 bases map to TRBD2. The CDR3 extends over 17 amino acids. V gave up 3 bases and J gave up 4 bases; unmatched junction bases: 9. The germline gives CDR1 LNHDA, CDR2 SQIVND (reference sequence). The chain's CDR3 is CASSMIAGGLSYNEQFF. For the CDR3, the DNA is TGTGCCAGTAGTATGATAGCGGGAGGTCTATCATACAATGAGCAGTTCTTC.

This clonotype was recorded many times. The chain recombines TRBV6-2 or TRBV6-3 with TRBJ2-6, with D maybe TRBD2 (6 bases). CDR1 is MNHEY, CDR2 SVGEGT, per germline. The length of the CDR3 is 15 residues. The V end was cut by 2 bases, the J end by 2 bases, with 7 bases between. The chain's CDR3 is CASSYGGAGANVLTF. The CDR3 DNA follows: TGTGCCAGCAGTTACGGAGGGGCTGGGGCCAACGTCCTGACTTTC.

This clonotype was recorded a few times. The genes are TRBV2 and TRBJ1-5, with 10 bases that match TRBD1. Trimming at V came to 5 bases and at J to 7 bases, leaving 8 bases not matched to a gene. Looked up from germline, CDR1 is SNHLY and CDR2 is FYNNEI. The CDR3 length is 15 residues. The CDR3 coding sequence is TGTGCCAGCAGTAGTCGGACAGGGGGGACGCAGCCCCAGCATTTT. This gives the protein CASSSRTGGTQPQHF.

CDR3 DNA sequence: TGTGCCAGCAGTTACTCCCGGACAGGGGGCTCGATGAACACTGAAGCTTTCTTT. Its protein is CASSYSRTGGSMNTEAFF. The chain has TRBV6-5 and TRBJ1-1; TRBD1 matches 11 bases. CDR3 length: 18 amino acids. The germline CDR1 and CDR2 sequences are MNHEY and SVGAGI. V dropped 0 bases and J dropped 0; count of bases not matched to a gene: 6.

V and J are TRBV5-1 and TRBJ2-7; perhaps TRBD1 as D (6 bases). Germline V gene lookup returns CDR1 SGHRS and CDR2 YFSETQ. V dropped 7 bases and J dropped 5 bases, with 16 bases sitting between them. There are 13 residues in the CDR3. CDR3: CASGHRRQDEQYF. The CDR3 DNA reads TGCGCCAGCGGACACAGGCGACAGGACGAGCAGTACTTC.

Many counts were recorded for this clonotype. The chain links TRBV7-2 to TRBJ2-7; D could derive from TRBD1 or TRBD2 (5 bases each). The CDR3 has 13 residues. V shed 1 base and J shed 12 bases, with 16 bases lying between them. Germline-derived CDR1 and CDR2 are SGHTA and FQGNSA. CDR3 bases: TGTGCCAGCAGCTTAGTGGGTTCTGGGGGTGCGTACTTC. Protein sequence: CASSLVGSGGAYF.

The gene calls are TRBV29-1 and TRBJ2-3; no definite D call. The CDR3 is 11 amino acids. The germline V gene has CDR1 SQVTM and CDR2 ANQGSEA. Trimming left V 0 bases short and J 4 bases short, with 2 bases between. The CDR3 region has the DNA TGCAGCGTTGAAGAGGCAGATACGCAGTATTTT. It codes for CSVEEADTQYF.

A few counts support this clonotype. The V call is TRBV18, the J call TRBJ1-5; TRBD1 aligns across 7 bases. The V gene end was trimmed by 3 bases and the J gene end by 8 bases; junction bases not matched to a gene: 4. CDR1 and CDR2 from the germline V gene are KGHSH and LQKENI. CDR3 size: 13 residues. CDR3 in amino acids: CASSPNRGEPQHF. The CDR3 DNA follows: TGTGCCAGCTCACCTAACAGGGGAGAGCCCCAGCATTTT.

J is TRBJ2-1 and V is TRBV20-1, with D possibly being TRBD2 (6 bases). V was cut by 0 bases and J by 8 bases, with 23 bases left in between. From germline, CDR1 is DFQATT and CDR2 SNEGSKA (reference sequence). The CDR3 has 17 residues. The CDR3 loop reads CSARDLLGTLGGDEQFF. The CDR3 DNA reads as TGCAGTGCTAGAGACCTCCTTGGGACCTTAGGCGGGGATGAGCAGTTCTTC.

This clonotype was detected a few times. The gene calls are TRBV5-5 and TRBJ2-5, with D perhaps TRBD2 (5 bases). The CDR3 extends over 13 amino acids. With 4 bases removed from V and 1 base from J, the gap between germline ends came to 8 bases. CDR1 and CDR2 (germline): SGHKS, YYEKEE (reference sequence). The CDR3 here is CASSRAGQETQYF. The CDR3 bases are TGTGCCAGCAGCCGGGCGGGCCAAGAGACCCAGTACTTC.

DNA of the CDR3: TGTGCCACCTTACAGGGGGGCGGCACTGAAGCTTTCTTT. Its protein product is CATLQGGGTEAFF. The chain is built from TRBV6-5 and TRBJ1-1; 8 bases agree with TRBD1. Germline-derived CDR1 and CDR2 are MNHEY and SVGAGI. J was trimmed by 4 bases and V by 10 bases; bases with no gene match: 8. The CDR3 loop spans 13 amino acids.

The chain is built from TRBV7-8 and TRBJ2-3; the D gene is possibly TRBD1 (5 bases). V gave up 1 base and J gave up 1 base, with 9 bases separating them. The CDR3 is 15 amino acids. The germline V gene encodes CDR1 SGHVS and CDR2 FQNEAQ. The CDR3 is CASSLDRPGTDTQYF. The DNA for the CDR3 is TGTGCCAGCAGCTTAGACAGGCCGGGCACAGATACGCAGTATTTT.

This chain connects TRBV10-3 to TRBJ2-1; maybe TRBD2 (6 bases). CDR1 is ENHRY, CDR2 SYGVKD, per germline. The CDR3 extends over 15 amino acids. Trimming cost V 8 bases and J 0 bases, with 14 bases left between them. CDR3 nucleotide sequence: TGTGCCATCGCCGCGGGACCTAGCTCCTACAATGAGCAGTTCTTC. Translating gives CAIAAGPSSYNEQFF.

In this sample, this clonotype turned up many times. The V call is TRBV20-1, the J call TRBJ2-7; the D gene is possibly TRBD1 (5 bases). CDR3 length: 12 amino acids. The germline V gene has CDR1 DFQATT and CDR2 SNEGSKA (reference sequence). The germline V and J ends were trimmed by 6 bases and 5 bases, with 14 bases remaining between them. The CDR3 nucleotides read TGCAGTGCGGCAGGGAATCTGGACGAGCAGTACTTC. Its translation is CSAAGNLDEQYF.

The table lists this clonotype with many counts. The chain has TRBV28 and TRBJ2-7; D is undetermined. V lost 3 bases and J 5 bases, leaving 14 bases between the germline ends. Germline CDR1 MDHEN, CDR2 SYDVKM. The CDR3 contains 14 residues. The CDR3 spells CASSLRLNPHEQYF. CDR3 DNA sequence: TGTGCCAGCAGTTTGCGGCTTAACCCCCACGAGCAGTACTTC.

This clonotype has at least ten counts. The chain is built from TRBV7-3 and TRBJ1-1; D uncertain. The CDR3 spans 14 residues. Germline assignment: CDR1 SGHTA and CDR2 FQGTGA. The V end lost 5 bases, the J end lost 5 bases, and 15 bases lay between the germline ends. CDR3 nucleotides: TGTGCCAGCAGCCCTATAGGGTCCACAACTGAAGCTTTCTTT. It yields the protein CASSPIGSTTEAFF.

The table lists this clonotype with a few counts. The chain combines TRBV28 with TRBJ2-1; TRBD2 matches 10 bases. The CDR3 totals 15 residues. The V gene end was trimmed by 5 bases and the J gene end by 4 bases; junction bases not matched to a gene: 5. The germline V gene has CDR1 MDHEN and CDR2 SYDVKM. The CDR3 loop reads CASSPAGGLYNEQFF. The DNA for the CDR3 is TGTGCCAGCAGTCCAGCGGGAGGGCTTTACAATGAGCAGTTCTTC.

There are a few counts of this clonotype. The chain employs TRBV3-1 and TRBJ1-5, with TRBD1 matching over 7 bases. From germline, CDR1 is LGHDT and CDR2 YNNKEL (reference sequence). CDR3 length: 15 amino acids. V lost 4 bases to trimming and J lost 0 bases; unmatched junction nucleotides: 3. The CDR3: CASSLGTDSNQPQHF. The CDR3 nucleotides are TGTGCCAGCAGCCTCGGGACAGATAGCAATCAGCCCCAGCATTTT.

This clonotype showed up many times. V and J are TRBV19 and TRBJ2-6; D may correspond to TRBD1 or TRBD2 (5 bases each). This CDR3 region has 16 residues. V lost 10 bases to trimming and J lost 0 bases, with 16 bases between them. Germline CDR1 LNHDA, CDR2 SQIVND (reference sequence). CDR3: CATSRPGRSGANVLTF. The DNA of the CDR3 is TGTGCCACCTCCCGGCCGGGGCGCTCTGGGGCCAACGTCCTGACTTTC.

The genes are TRBV7-9 and TRBJ1-2; no reliable D call. The CDR3 is made up of 13 amino acids. The germline CDR1 and CDR2 sequences are SEHNR and FQNEAQ (reference sequence). With 6 bases removed from V and 2 bases from J, the gap between germline ends came to 10 bases. CDR3 nucleotides: TGTGCCAGCAGTCACCCATTCAACTATGGCTACACCTTC. Its protein is CASSHPFNYGYTF.

The V call is TRBV20-1, the J call TRBJ1-2; D unclear. Germline V gene lookup returns CDR1 DFQATT and CDR2 SNEGSKA (reference sequence). The CDR3 is 15 residues long. V lost 0 bases and J lost 13, with 24 bases in between. In nucleotides, the CDR3 is TGCAGTGCTAGAGATTGGGTTCCAACTTCCGGTTCCTCCACCTTC. It translates to CSARDWVPTSGSSTF.

There are many counts of this clonotype. The chain couples TRBV9 to TRBJ1-3, with 9 nucleotides matching TRBD1. CDR3 length equals 15 residues. Germline V gives CDR1 SGDLS, CDR2 YYNGEE. Trimming removed 3 bases from V and 3 bases from J; junction bases left unmatched: 4. CDR3 residues: CASSGGQGFGNTIYF. DNA for the CDR3: TGTGCCAGCAGCGGGGGACAGGGATTTGGAAACACCATATATTTT.

The chain employs TRBV7-2 and TRBJ2-4; 11 bases are a match to TRBD2. The V segment lost 3 bases and the J segment 5 bases; nucleotides outside the gene matches: 0. Germline lookup yields CDR1 SGHTA and CDR2 FQGNSA. The CDR3 is 14 residues long. The CDR3 region is CASSLGLAENIQYF. The CDR3 bases are TGTGCCAGCAGCTTGGGACTAGCGGAAAACATTCAGTACTTC.

J is TRBJ1-1 and V is TRBV6-2 or TRBV6-3; unclear D gene. Germline V gives CDR1 MNHEY, CDR2 SVGEGT. CDR3 length: 13 amino acids. V was trimmed by 5 bases and J by 8 bases, leaving 15 bases between them. For the CDR3, the DNA is TGTGCCAGCAGTACCCCACTCGGGAGAGAAGCTTTCTTT. Encoded protein: CASSTPLGREAFF.

The gene calls are TRBV7-9 and TRBJ2-5; 8 positions match TRBD1. Per germline, CDR1 SEHNR and CDR2 FQNEAQ (reference sequence). V was clipped by 5 bases and J by 5 bases; unmatched bases: 13. The length of the CDR3 is 16 residues. The CDR3 spells CASSTSGTGGAETQYF. CDR3 bases: TGTGCCAGCAGCACCTCCGGGACAGGTGGCGCGGAGACCCAGTACTTC.

This clonotype was observed a handful of times. The rearrangement links TRBV6-2 or TRBV6-3 to TRBJ2-5; 12 bases fit TRBD2. Germline loops: CDR1 MNHEY, CDR2 SVGEGT. The CDR3 has 16 residues. V gave up 6 bases and J gave up 1 base; unmatched junction bases: 6. The CDR3 DNA is TGTGCCAGCAGCGGCCGACTAGCGGGAGTCCAAGAGACCCAGTACTTC. Residues: CASSGRLAGVQETQYF.